A single sample is the source of the 16 T cell receptor beta chains below, sequenced in a study of T-cell reconstitution after alpha-beta-depleted transplantation in children. Preparation of the TCRbeta library was carried out with unique molecular identifiers. TCRdb re-analysed the PCR reads in MiXCR, keeping a single row per CDR3 protein. The sample has about a million distinct CDR3 sequences, about 29% seen once. Sequencing used PBMCs, mostly from graft donor cells, obtained 360 days after TCRalphabeta/CD19-depleted stem cell transplant. These TCRs come from a boy under two years old who had a stem cell transplant for SCID, so the T cells may come from the graft donor.

In this sample, this clonotype turned up a few times. The chain carries TRBV20-1 and TRBJ2-7; 8 nucleotides align to TRBD1. The germline gives CDR1 DFQATT, CDR2 SNEGSKA (reference sequence). Trimming removed 6 bases from V and 1 base from J; junction bases left unmatched: 5. The CDR3 totals 13 residues. The CDR3 protein is CSATRTGSYEQYF. The CDR3 DNA reads as TGCAGTGCAACACGGACAGGGTCCTACGAGCAGTACTTC.

This clonotype was recorded many times. The chain recombines TRBV28 with TRBJ2-7; 8 nucleotides agree with TRBD1. The V segment lost 3 bases and the J segment 3 bases; nucleotides outside the gene matches: 7. There are 15 residues in the CDR3. Looked up from germline, CDR1 is MDHEN and CDR2 is SYDVKM. CDR3 nucleotides: TGTGCCAGCAGTTTCCAAGACAGGGGTCTCTACGAGCAGTACTTC. This gives the protein CASSFQDRGLYEQYF.

In this sample, this clonotype turned up a few times. The V call is TRBV20-1, the J call TRBJ1-5; 7 nucleotides match TRBD1. The CDR3 totals 14 residues. The V gene's germline CDR1 is DFQATT and CDR2 SNEGSKA (reference sequence). V lost 6 bases and J lost 0; bases outside the gene matches: 5. The CDR3: CSARTGNSNQPQHF. The CDR3 coding sequence is TGCAGTGCAAGGACAGGTAATAGCAATCAGCCCCAGCATTTT.

The genes are TRBV12-3 or TRBV12-4 and TRBJ2-3; 9 bases fit TRBD2. The CDR3 runs to 16 residues. V lost 6 bases and J lost 5; bases outside the gene matches: 12. This chain's CDR3 is CASRAPGLAKRDTQYF. The CDR3 region has the DNA TGTGCCAGCAGGGCCCCGGGACTAGCAAAAAGAGATACGCAGTATTTT.

The gene calls are TRBV20-1 and TRBJ1-2; 9 positions match TRBD1. Germline V gives CDR1 DFQATT, CDR2 SNEGSKA (reference sequence). The CDR3 extends over 13 amino acids. V shed 5 bases and J 2 bases; nucleotides not matched to a gene: 3. CDR3 DNA: TGCAGTGCTGGGGACAGGGCGAACTATGGCTACACCTTC. Its translation: CSAGDRANYGYTF.

The V and J genes are TRBV5-1 and TRBJ2-3, with D perhaps matching TRBD1 (5 bases). The CDR3 is 17 residues long. Germline V gene lookup returns CDR1 SGHRS and CDR2 YFSETQ. Trimming removed 2 bases from V and 0 bases from J, with 16 bases in between. CDR3 loop: CASSFQGRPLSTDTQYF. The CDR3 nucleotides are TGCGCCAGCAGCTTTCAGGGCAGGCCACTTAGCACAGATACGCAGTATTTT.

The sample holds a few counts of this clonotype. The V and J genes are TRBV9 and TRBJ2-5; D remains unclear. The V end lost 4 bases, the J end lost 1 base, and 14 bases lay between the germline ends. Germline V gene data show CDR1 as SGDLS and CDR2 as YYNGEE. The CDR3 has 15 amino acids. In DNA, the CDR3 is TGTGCCAGCAGCCCCGTGGATGGTCTCCAAGAGACCCAGTACTTC. Translated: CASSPVDGLQETQYF.

This clonotype was detected a few times. The rearrangement links TRBV29-1 to TRBJ2-3; no definite D call. Trimming cost V 3 bases and J 5 bases, with 15 bases left between them. CDR3 length: 14 residues. Germline loops: CDR1 SQVTM, CDR2 ANQGSEA. CDR3 nucleotide sequence: TGCAGCGTTGATTCCCGCACCTCCCTAGATACGCAGTATTTT. Translated, it gives CSVDSRTSLDTQYF.

The chain recombines TRBV10-3 with TRBJ1-3, with D possibly being TRBD1 (5 bases). The V gene's germline CDR1 is ENHRY and CDR2 SYGVKD. V shed 5 bases and J shed 0 bases, with 8 bases lying between them. The CDR3 length is 14 residues. CDR3 residues: CAISNRSSGNTIYF. CDR3 bases: TGTGCCATCAGTAACAGGAGCTCTGGAAACACCATATATTTT.

V gene TRBV11-2 combines with J gene TRBJ2-3, with D uncertain. This CDR3 is 18 amino acids long. Per the germline V gene, CDR1 is SGHAT and CDR2 is FQNNGV. Trimming pared 0 bases from V and 0 bases from J, leaving 16 bases between. The DNA for the CDR3 is TGTGCCAGCAGCTTAGAGGGGAAGGCAGACCCTAGCACAGATACGCAGTATTTT. Translating it yields CASSLEGKADPSTDTQYF.

The V call is TRBV10-3, the J call TRBJ1-1; D is uncertain. CDR1 and CDR2 (germline): ENHRY, SYGVKD. The CDR3 is made up of 13 amino acids. The germline V and J ends were trimmed by 2 bases and 1 base, with 5 bases remaining between them. Here the CDR3 reads CAISERANTEAFF. DNA of the CDR3: TGTGCCATCAGTGAGCGGGCGAACACTGAAGCTTTCTTT.

The rearrangement uses TRBV7-9 and TRBJ2-1; no reliable D call. Trimming pared 5 bases from V and 3 bases from J, leaving 20 bases between. In germline, CDR1 is SEHNR, CDR2 FQNEAQ (reference sequence). CDR3 length: 17 residues. CDR3 in amino acids: CASSQSGSTSNYNEQFF. In nucleotides, the CDR3 is TGTGCCAGCAGCCAATCGGGTTCCACAAGTAACTACAATGAGCAGTTCTTC.

CDR3 in DNA: TGTGCCAGCAGCTTACCGGGACTAGCGGGGGCGCATGAGCAGTTCTTC. Protein: CASSLPGLAGAHEQFF. The V and J genes are TRBV7-6 and TRBJ2-1; 14 bases match TRBD2. The CDR3 is 16 amino acids. Trimming at V came to 2 bases and at J to 8 bases, leaving 5 bases not matched to a gene. CDR1 SGHVS and CDR2 FNYEAQ come from the germline V gene.

The chain carries TRBV5-1 and TRBJ2-3, with TRBD2 identical over 13 bases. The CDR3 covers 18 residues. V trimming: 1 base; J trimming: 1 base; junction bases outside the gene matches: 6. Germline assignment: CDR1 SGHRS and CDR2 YFSETQ. DNA for the CDR3: TGCGCCAGCAGCTTGCCCCCACTAGCGGGGGGGCGCACAGATACGCAGTATTTT. This gives the protein CASSLPPLAGGRTDTQYF. Full variable domain (outside the CDR3, taken from reference TRBV5-1 and TRBJ2-3): KAGVTQTPRYLIKTRGQQVTLSCSPISGHRSVSWYQQTPGQGLQFLFEYFSETQRNKGNFPGRFSGRQFSNSRSEMNVSTLELGDSALYLCASSLPPLAGGRTDTQYFGPGTRLTVL.

This chain joins TRBV3-1 and TRBJ2-7, with D unresolved. The CDR3 runs to 12 residues. CDR1 and CDR2 from the germline V gene are LGHDT and YNNKEL (reference sequence). With 3 bases removed from V and 6 bases from J, the gap between germline ends came to 9 bases. This CDR3 reads CASSQGWAEQYF. In nucleotides, the CDR3 is TGTGCCAGCAGCCAGGGGTGGGCCGAGCAGTACTTC.

This clonotype was seen only a few times. J is TRBJ2-7 and V is TRBV27; 7 positions agree with TRBD1. The CDR3 length is 14 residues. Germline V gene data show CDR1 as MNHEY and CDR2 as SMNVEV (reference sequence). V gave up 5 bases and J gave up 5 bases; unmatched junction bases: 9. DNA of the CDR3: TGTGCCAGCAGTGGATTGACAGGGATCCACGAGCAGTACTTC. Translated, it gives CASSGLTGIHEQYF.